A selection of T cell receptor beta chains follows, all from one sample in a study of beta chain features in type 1 diabetes. The protocol was immunoSEQ multiplex PCR, while the TCRdb copy is restricted to in-frame clones and leaves out a portion. The table includes roughly 290,000 clones, approximately 15% detected once. The source material was naive CD4+ T cells from blood. The receptors originated from a young man with type 1 diabetes. CDR3s include the opening cysteine and the closing phenylalanine or tryptophan. The D gene is left open where the match is weak. Where a row states a size, it is once, few, many or the class of an expanded clone; other rows omit it.

TGTGCCAGCAGCCCAAGGACAGGGAGCACCCTTGAAGCTTTCTTT CASSPRTGSTLEAFF few TRBV7-2 TRBD1 TRBJ1-1
TGTGCCTGGGTAGCGGGGGGCTTCAATGAGCAGTTCTTC CAWVAGGFNEQFF few TRBV30 TRBD2 TRBJ2-1
TGTGCCAGCAGCTTAGTGGGACAGGGCGATGAGCAGTTCTTC CASSLVGQGDEQFF NA TRBV7-2 TRBD1 TRBJ2-1
TGTGCCAGCAGCTTAGGACAGAATAATCAGCCCCAGCATTTT CASSLGQNNQPQHF few TRBV7-2 NA TRBJ1-5
TGTGCCTGGAGTATTGGTAGCGGGGGGTACAATGAGCAGTTCTTC CAWSIGSGGYNEQFF NA TRBV30 TRBD2 TRBJ2-1
TGTGCCACCAGCAGAGATACAGACACTGAAGCTTTCTTT CATSRDTDTEAFF NA TRBV15 NA TRBJ1-1
TGTGCCATCAGTGATAGTAACGTCCTGACTTTC CAISDSNVLTF few TRBV10-3 NA TRBJ2-6
TGTGCCAGCAGCCCGGGACAGGGCTACAATGAGCAGTTCTTC CASSPGQGYNEQFF few TRBV7-2 TRBD1 TRBJ2-1
TGTGCCAGCAGACCCGCGGGGGGGGAGACCCAGTACTTC CASRPAGGETQYF few TRBV6-6 TRBD2 TRBJ2-5
TGCGCCAGCAGCCCGGCACAGGGGTACAATGAGCAGTTCTTC CASSPAQGYNEQFF few TRBV5-1 TRBD1 TRBJ2-1
TGTGCCAGCAGGGACGGCGGGGGGGAGGGTGAGCAGTTCTTC CASRDGGGEGEQFF NA TRBV28 TRBD2 TRBJ2-1
TGTGCCAGCAGCGACAGGGGGATGGATACGCAGTATTTT CASSDRGMDTQYF NA TRBV27 TRBD1 TRBJ2-3
TGTGCCAGCAGCGTCCGGGACTACCACCCAGAGACCCAGTACTTC CASSVRDYHPETQYF few TRBV5-4 TRBD2 TRBJ2-5
TGTGCCAGCAGCTTATGGGGCCTTGGACAGGGGAACATTCAGTACTTC CASSLWGLGQGNIQYF few TRBV7-2 TRBD1 TRBJ2-4
TGTGCCAGCAGTTATATGAGCTCTGGAAACACCATATATTTT CASSYMSSGNTIYF NA TRBV6-6 NA TRBJ1-3
TGTGCCAGTAGTATCTGGACAGGGGGCTTATATGGCTACACCTTC CASSIWTGGLYGYTF NA TRBV19 TRBD1 TRBJ1-2
TGTGCCAGTACGATAGCGGCTTCAGATACGCAGTATTTT CASTIAASDTQYF few TRBV13 NA TRBJ2-3
TGTGCCAGCTCACCAGTAAATGGGGCCAACGTCCTGACTTTC CASSPVNGANVLTF NA TRBV18 NA TRBJ2-6
TGTGCCAGCAGTGGACTAGCGGGACACAATGAGCAGTTCTTC CASSGLAGHNEQFF few TRBV7-9 TRBD2 TRBJ2-1
TGTGCCAGTACCGACGGGGGAGTACCCGACTCTGGGGCCAACGTCCTGACTTTC CASTDGGVPDSGANVLTF NA TRBV19 NA TRBJ2-6
TGCGCCAGCAGCCGCCCGGGGGGCACTGAAGCTTTCTTT CASSRPGGTEAFF few TRBV5-1 NA TRBJ1-1
TGTGCCAGCAGCCCAGCACAGGGTCCGGAAAAACTGTTTTTT CASSPAQGPEKLFF NA TRBV7-6 NA TRBJ1-4
TGTGCTTGCGGGACCCGGAACACCGGGGAGCTGTTTTTT CACGTRNTGELFF few TRBV30 NA TRBJ2-2
TGTGCCTGGAGTGTAGCGTCGGCTGGGGCCAACGTCCTGACTTTC CAWSVASAGANVLTF few TRBV30 NA TRBJ2-6
TGCGCCAGCAGCCCCGGGACAGGGGGCGCCCGGGTGAACACTGAAGCTTTCTTT CASSPGTGGARVNTEAFF NA TRBV5-1 TRBD1 TRBJ1-1
TGTGCCAGCAGCAAAACTCGGGGTCCCTACAATGAGCAGTTCTTC CASSKTRGPYNEQFF NA TRBV7-9 NA TRBJ2-1
TGTGCCAGCAGTCAACCGGGACAGGGGTACAATGAGCAGTTCTTC CASSQPGQGYNEQFF few TRBV14 TRBD1 TRBJ2-1